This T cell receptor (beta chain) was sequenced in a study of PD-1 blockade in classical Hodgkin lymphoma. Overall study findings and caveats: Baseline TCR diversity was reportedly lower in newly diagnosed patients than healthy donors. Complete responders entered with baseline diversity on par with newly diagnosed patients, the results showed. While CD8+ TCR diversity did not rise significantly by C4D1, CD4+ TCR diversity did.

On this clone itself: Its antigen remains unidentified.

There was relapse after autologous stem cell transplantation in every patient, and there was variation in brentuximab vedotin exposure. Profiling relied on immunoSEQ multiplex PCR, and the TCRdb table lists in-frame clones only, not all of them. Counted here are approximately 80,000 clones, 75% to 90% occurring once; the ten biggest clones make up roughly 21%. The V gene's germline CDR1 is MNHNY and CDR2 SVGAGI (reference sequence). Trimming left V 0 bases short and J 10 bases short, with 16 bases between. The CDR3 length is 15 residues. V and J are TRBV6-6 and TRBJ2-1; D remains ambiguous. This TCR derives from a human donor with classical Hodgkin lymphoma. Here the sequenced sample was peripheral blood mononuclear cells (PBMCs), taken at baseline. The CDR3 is CASSYSRLTRSEQFF. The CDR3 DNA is TGTGCCAGCAGTTACTCTAGGCTAACCCGCTCCGAGCAGTTCTTC.